This TCR beta chain was recovered during a study of T cells in women clearing cervical HPV infection. Turning to the study itself: Cases' blood sampling followed lesion detection by median about 150 days (90 to 200).

General observations from the study: TRBV6-7 relative abundance averaged approximately 0.11% in cases and approximately 0.15% in controls.

The protocol was immunoSEQ multiplex PCR, while the TCRdb copy is restricted to in-frame clones and leaves out a portion. The repertoire shows some 30,000 clones; the top ten hold 4% to 5%. As concerns this clone: Its target is unknown. The sequenced fragment ends 3 residues before the CDR3 boundary, so the rest is inferred from the germline J gene.

Germline values: CDR1 LNHDA, CDR2 SQIVND (reference sequence). The CDR3 loop spans 14 amino acids. V shed 1 base and J shed 3 bases, with 8 bases lying between them. This chain connects TRBV19 to TRBJ2-3; D remains unclear. The sequenced sample consisted of blood buffy coat. The receptor was isolated from a woman between 18 and 69 years old with a cervical HPV16 infection that either progressed to CIN3+ or cleared (not recorded which). CDR3 DNA (partial): TGTGCCAGTAGTATAGGGTTTAGTACAGATACG. Residues: CASSIGFSTDT. The whole CDR3 protein reads CASSIGFSTDTQYF.